Listed here are 20 T cell receptor beta chains from one sample, sequenced in a study of T cell repertoires in cytomegalovirus infection. These receptors lack a known antigen. TCRdb re-called the reads with MiXCR, one entry per CDR3 protein. Altogether some 940,000 distinct CDR3 sequences are present, 31% being singletons, with the ten largest covering around 15%. The sequencing used cultured CD8+ T cells from PBMCs, collected from culture after CMV antigen stimulation. The receptor set was obtained from a human donor in good health (CMV status not recorded). Some clones in this sample may be carry-over from other donors' samples.

This clonotype turned up a few times. The V call is TRBV7-8, the J call TRBJ1-3; D is unclear. Germline V gene data show CDR1 as SGHVS and CDR2 as FQNEAQ. V lost 5 bases to trimming and J lost 2 bases, with 13 bases between them. The CDR3 sequence is 15 residues long. The CDR3 nucleotides are TGTGCCAGCAGCCTCTCCCAATCGCCTGGAAACACCATATATTTT. Its translation: CASSLSQSPGNTIYF.

This sequence joins TRBV11-2 and TRBJ1-1; D remains ambiguous. The CDR3 has 13 amino acids. In germline, CDR1 is SGHAT, CDR2 FQNNGV. The V end was cut by 7 bases, the J end by 1 base, with 10 bases between. For the CDR3, the DNA is TGTGCCAGCACCGGTGCTACGAACACTGAAGCTTTCTTT. Translation: CASTGATNTEAFF.

A few counts support this clonotype. The chain uses TRBV6-5 and TRBJ1-2; D uncertain. The V and J ends lost 0 bases and 2 bases respectively, with 13 bases between them. Germline lookup yields CDR1 MNHEY and CDR2 SVGAGI. The CDR3 runs to 16 residues. CDR3 residues: CASSYSSTPGNYGYTF. The DNA of the CDR3 is TGTGCCAGCAGTTACTCGAGTACTCCCGGGAACTATGGCTACACCTTC.

V and J are TRBV15 and TRBJ1-1; D is perhaps TRBD1 (5 bases). The CDR3 has 14 amino acids. V lost 0 bases to trimming and J lost 6 bases, with 11 bases between them. Germline loops: CDR1 LNHNV, CDR2 YYDKDF (reference sequence). The CDR3 region is CATSRDVGAAEAFF. The CDR3, as DNA: TGTGCCACCAGCAGAGATGTCGGGGCAGCTGAAGCTTTCTTT.

This chain joins TRBV24-1 and TRBJ2-1; D might be TRBD1 (5 bases). CDR3 length: 17 amino acids. Germline V gene data show CDR1 as KGHDR and CDR2 as SFDVKD. Trimming removed 4 bases at V and 0 bases at J, with 15 bases between. CDR3 region: CATSESHRKSSYNEQFF. The CDR3 region has the DNA TGTGCCACCAGTGAGTCACACAGGAAGAGCTCCTACAATGAGCAGTTCTTC.

This chain links TRBV12-3 or TRBV12-4 with TRBJ2-3; D possibly corresponds to TRBD2 (6 bases). V dropped 7 bases and J dropped 1 base, with 12 bases sitting between them. This CDR3 region has 14 residues. The CDR3 is CASTLPGGTDTQYF. DNA for the CDR3: TGTGCCAGCACCCTTCCGGGGGGCACAGATACGCAGTATTTT.

The chain recombines TRBV19 with TRBJ2-7; no firm D call. Germline V lookup: CDR1 LNHDA, CDR2 SQIVND (reference sequence). Deletions cut 8 bases from V and 0 bases from J, with 8 bases between. There are 12 residues in the CDR3. The CDR3 coding sequence is TGTGCCAGTGGCTGGGGCTCCTACGAGCAGTACTTC. It translates to CASGWGSYEQYF.

The genes are TRBV6-5 and TRBJ2-2; 7 positions match TRBD1. J was trimmed by 1 base and V by 6 bases; bases with no gene match: 5. Germline values: CDR1 MNHEY, CDR2 SVGAGI. The CDR3 loop spans 15 amino acids. CDR3 nucleotides: TGTGCCAGCAGCTGGGACAGTAAGAACACCGGGGAGCTGTTTTTT. Its protein is CASSWDSKNTGELFF.

The gene calls are TRBV7-9 and TRBJ1-2; 7 bases are shared with TRBD1. The CDR3 has 15 residues. Trimming cost V 1 base and J 6 bases; bases outside gene matches: 8. The V gene's germline CDR1 is SEHNR and CDR2 FQNEAQ (reference sequence). CDR3 region: CASSLVGQGVDGYTF. The CDR3 DNA follows: TGTGCCAGCAGCTTAGTGGGTCAGGGGGTCGATGGCTACACCTTC.

This clonotype turned up a few times. The chain carries TRBV5-1 and TRBJ2-7; 7 bases line up with TRBD2. Germline V CDR1 and CDR2: SGHRS, YFSETQ. Losses at the gene ends were 4 bases for V and 3 bases for J; bases not matched to a gene: 13. The CDR3 runs 16 residues. This CDR3 reads CASSGGLVSPYYEQYF. Written as DNA, the CDR3 is TGCGCCAGCAGCGGTGGACTAGTAAGCCCTTACTACGAGCAGTACTTC.

V and J are TRBV14 and TRBJ1-2; no definite D call. Germline-derived CDR1 and CDR2 are SGHDN and FVKESK. V was trimmed by 1 base and J by 8 bases, leaving 11 bases between them. This CDR3 contains 13 residues. The CDR3, as DNA: TGTGCCAGCAGCCAAGTCATCCGAGAAGGCTACACCTTC. This encodes CASSQVIREGYTF.

Details on this clonotype: Germline and junction disagree at one end, which may indicate a read error. J is TRBJ2-2 and V is TRBV6-5, with 9 nucleotides matching TRBD2. This CDR3 is built from 14 residues. The germline CDR1 and CDR2 sequences are MNHEY and SVGAGI. The CDR3 sequence is CANSPGTSPGELFF. Written as DNA, the CDR3 is TGTGCCAACAGTCCCGGGACTAGCCCCGGGGAGCTGTTTTTT.

For this clonotype: A much larger clone differs from this one at a single base, so this may be a read error. The rearrangement joins TRBV5-3 to TRBJ2-4; TRBD2 might be the D (6 bases). TRBV5-3 is annotated as an ORF whose role is uncertain. This CDR3 comprises 11 residues. The CDR3: CASSFGSIQYF. The CDR3 DNA follows: TGTGCCAGCAGCTTCGGGAGCATTCAGTACTTC.

This clonotype showed up many times. The CDR3 bases are TGTGCCAGCAGCTTAGATTTGCGGGGAGCTAGCACAGATACGCAGTATTTT. This encodes CASSLDLRGASTDTQYF. This chain uses TRBV7-8 with TRBJ2-3, with TRBD2 as a possible D gene (6 bases). This CDR3 is 17 amino acids long. The germline V gene has CDR1 SGHVS and CDR2 FQNEAQ. V shed 1 base and J shed 0 bases, with 14 bases lying between them.

V and J are TRBV4-1 and TRBJ2-1; no clear D. The germline gives CDR1 MGHRA, CDR2 YSYEKL. This CDR3 has 13 amino acids. The V end was cut by 5 bases, the J end by 6 bases, with 11 bases between. The CDR3 protein is CASSVTPINEQFF. Here the CDR3 DNA reads TGCGCCAGCAGCGTAACACCGATCAATGAGCAGTTCTTC.

This clonotype showed up just a few times. The rearrangement links TRBV28 to TRBJ2-5; 8 bases align to TRBD2. The germline V gene has CDR1 MDHEN and CDR2 SYDVKM. The V gene end was trimmed by 6 bases and the J gene end by 5 bases; junction bases not matched to a gene: 8. CDR3 size: 14 residues. CDR3 amino acids: CASRKAGEGETQYF. Here the CDR3 DNA reads TGTGCCAGCAGGAAAGCGGGGGAGGGGGAGACCCAGTACTTC.

The V call is TRBV7-4, the J call TRBJ2-4, with a weak D call TRBD1 (6 bases). The CDR3 has 13 amino acids. Germline CDR1 SGHVT, CDR2 SQSDAQ. Trimming left V 5 bases short and J 7 bases short, with 12 bases between. The CDR3 spells CASSAGTKNIQYF. As DNA, the CDR3 is TGTGCCAGCAGCGCCGGGACAAAGAACATTCAGTACTTC. Full variable domain (outside the CDR3, taken from reference TRBV7-4 and TRBJ2-4): GAGVSQSPRYKVAKRGRDVALRCDSISGHVTLYWYRQTLGQGSEVLTYSQSDAQRDKSGRPSGRFSAERPERSVSTLKIQRTEQGDSAVYLCASSAGTKNIQYFGAGTRLSVL.

This clonotype was counted only a few times. Written as DNA, the CDR3 is TGTGCCAGCAGTGAAGAGCTTGGGGACACTGAAGCTTTCTTT. Protein product: CASSEELGDTEAFF. V and J are TRBV6-1 and TRBJ1-1; D remains unclear. CDR1 MNHNS and CDR2 SASEGT come from the germline V gene. The CDR3 runs 14 residues. V was pared by 1 base and J by 3 bases, with 9 bases between.

This clonotype came up a few times. The chain uses TRBV12-3 or TRBV12-4 and TRBJ2-2; D uncertain. Trimming pared 5 bases from V and 4 bases from J, leaving 14 bases between. The CDR3 loop spans 15 amino acids. This chain's CDR3 is CASSPRSLGTGELFF. CDR3 nucleotides: TGTGCCAGCAGTCCACGGTCCTTGGGCACCGGGGAGCTGTTTTTT.

The chain carries TRBV7-6 and TRBJ2-7; D perhaps matches TRBD1 (6 bases). Germline CDR1 and CDR2: SGHVS and FNYEAQ. Deletions cut 1 base from V and 2 bases from J, with 12 bases between. The CDR3 is 15 amino acids. This chain's CDR3 is CASSLGEGHPYEQYV. CDR3 DNA sequence: TGTGCCAGCAGCTTAGGTGAGGGACACCCCTACGAGCAGTACGTC.